This TCR beta chain was captured by sequencing in a study of T cells expressing NK-cell markers (dated by TCRdb to 2018 to 2021). Broadly, across the study: Fewer than ten donors provided sorted CD3+CD56+NKG2C+, CD3+CD56+NKG2C- and CD3+CD56-NKG2C+ T-cell subsets, whose TCR beta-chain repertoires were profiled. The eight sequenced donors were randomly selected healthy volunteers, three men and five women. Seven of the eight sequenced donors were HCMV-seropositive and one was HCMV-seronegative. Sequencing of the libraries produced 2 x 150 bp reads on Illumina HiSeq 2000/2500, MiSeq or NextSeq.

The sample was run on an Illumina HiSeq 2000. TCR beta cDNA libraries were prepared using 5'RACE template switching, which introduced a universal primer site and unique molecular identifiers. cDNA synthesis was primed from the TCR beta constant segment, followed by two successive PCR amplification steps. The study's own analysis went as follows. MIGEC handled demultiplexing of the reads and grouping by UMI, while MiTCR was used to assemble and quantify clonotypes. To exclude erroneous sequences, any TCR cDNA sequence not supported by at least two reads was discarded. The tcR package was used for downstream repertoire analysis, and clonotypes were matched across fractions by CDR3 nucleotide sequence plus V segment. Antigen specificity was annotated against VDJdb with VDJmatch, allowing one amino acid substitution in CDR3. Each entry corresponds to one CDR3 protein sequence from reads that TCRdb reprocessed, and DNA is not given. In this record, the V and J calls reflect TCRdb's handling and not the investigators' own analysis. The record for this sample contains 500,000 to 700,000 distinct CDR3 sequences. The ten biggest clones cover approximately 3.6% of the sample.

To determine HCMV serostatus, a commercial ELISA kit was used to detect HCMV-specific IgG in serum. Ficoll density gradient centrifugation was used to isolate peripheral blood mononuclear cells from blood. Details on this clonotype: Its binding antigen is unknown.

The investigation overall reported the following: Those dominant clonotypes were again the most abundant among CD3+CD56-NKG2C+ cells in four donors, at about 28.3-65%. Whether the expanded NKG2C-expressing T cell clones were specific for HCMV antigens remained unclear. For roughly six donors, the dominant CD3+CD56+NKG2C+ clonotypes were among the top 10 CD8+ clonotypes and accounted for about 1.0-8% of CD8+ T cells.

Sequenced sample: blood T cells: a sorted CD56 or NKG2C T cell subset, CD4+ or CD8+ T cells, or bulk PBMC T cells (not recorded which). The receptor comes from a man aged 18 to 30 in good health. Donor details come from another sample of the same person, matched by shared clones.

The CDR3 protein is CSVERVAGFLNEQFF. The chain couples TRBV29-1 to TRBJ2-1; the TRBD1 assignment by TCRdb is unverifiable without DNA. Per the germline V gene, SQVTM is the CDR1 and ANQGSEA is the CDR2. Spanning cysteine to phenylalanine, the CDR3 consists of 15 amino acids. Only the protein is on record.